This T cell receptor (beta chain) was obtained from a study of shared clonotypes between healthy human individuals. Of note for this clone: The antigen is not known.

Naive CD8 cells were CD45RO-negative, positively selected for CCR7, excluding terminally differentiated effector memory CD45RA+ cells. Sequenced by immunoSEQ multiplex PCR; TCRdb stores in-frame clones only, minus some. The table includes over 2 million clones, roughly 95% detected once. Looked up from germline, CDR1 is SGHAT and CDR2 is FQNNGV. V dropped 5 bases and J dropped 2 bases, with 16 bases sitting between them. This CDR3 has 15 amino acids. Notes on the study in general: Non-shared clonotypes displayed generation probabilities falling below those of clonotypes present in all four donors.

The material sequenced was naive CD8+ T cells sorted from blood. The chain joins TRBV11-2 to TRBJ2-7; D tentatively fits TRBD1 or TRBD2 (5 bases each). This clonotype was obtained from a man between 18 and 35 years old in good health. CDR3 coding DNA: TGTGCCAGCAGCCAAGGGGTGGGAGCGCCCTACGAGCAGTACTTC. Residues: CASSQGVGAPYEQYF.